A single sample is the source of the 9 T cell receptor beta chains below, sequenced in a study of T cells after yellow fever vaccination. One entry per CDR3 protein results from TCRdb running MiXCR on the 5' RACE reads. The sample carries a few hundred thousand distinct CDR3 sequences, 7.5% to 9.5% recorded once. Sequences were derived from CD4+ T cells sorted from PBMCs, sampled 5 days after the yellow fever booster vaccination. Source of these receptors: a man between 18 and 35 years old who received the YFV17D yellow fever vaccine.

The chain links TRBV7-2 to TRBJ2-7; 10 bases are shared with TRBD1. The junction had 4 bases not matched to a gene; V was cut back by 4 bases and J by 4 bases. Germline V gene data show CDR1 as SGHTA and CDR2 as FQGNSA. The CDR3 has 14 residues. In nucleotides, the CDR3 is TGTGCCAGCAGCTCCGACAGGGGGCAGTACGAGCAGTACTTC. Translation: CASSSDRGQYEQYF.

The V and J genes are TRBV14 and TRBJ1-1; no clear D gene. Between the trimmed V and J ends, which lost 1 base and 0 bases, there was a span of 12 bases. Germline CDR1 is SGHDN and CDR2 is FVKESK. CDR3 size: 16 residues. As DNA, the CDR3 is TGTGCCAGCAGCCAAGTGGAAGGCGGCATGAACACTGAAGCTTTCTTT. This translates into CASSQVEGGMNTEAFF.

V is TRBV7-2 and J is TRBJ2-1; TRBD2 matches 11 bases. This CDR3 has 15 residues. V was clipped by 0 bases and J by 10 bases; unmatched bases: 5. The germline V gene encodes CDR1 SGHTA and CDR2 FQGNSA. The CDR3 region is CASSLASGGAYEQFF. For the CDR3, the DNA is TGTGCCAGCAGCTTAGCTAGCGGGGGGGCATACGAGCAGTTCTTC.

The V and J genes are TRBV27 and TRBJ2-3; possible D gene TRBD2, 5 bases. The V end lost 0 bases, the J end lost 6 bases, and 16 bases lay between the germline ends. Germline CDR1 MNHEY, CDR2 SMNVEV (reference sequence). This CDR3 is 16 amino acids long. In DNA, the CDR3 is TGTGCCAGCAGTTTATCGAACCTAGTCAGAGGGGATACGCAGTATTTT. Its protein is CASSLSNLVRGDTQYF.

Here the CDR3 DNA reads TGTGCCAGCAGGCCTCGACAGGGGGCGGTCCAAGAGACCCAGTACTTC. It translates to CASRPRQGAVQETQYF. The chain joins TRBV6-1 to TRBJ2-5; 10 bases line up with TRBD1. Per germline, CDR1 MNHNS and CDR2 SASEGT. The CDR3 runs 16 residues. The J segment lost 1 base and the V segment lost 6 bases, leaving 8 bases of the junction unmatched.

The chain couples TRBV20-1 to TRBJ2-6; 7 bases agree with TRBD1. Germline trimming cut 5 bases from V and 0 bases from J; bases unmatched to any gene: 4. Germline V gene data show CDR1 as DFQATT and CDR2 as SNEGSKA (reference sequence). The CDR3 is made up of 15 amino acids. The CDR3 nucleotides read TGCAGTGCTCCGGACAGGCGCTCTGGGGCCAACGTCCTGACTTTC. Translation gives CSAPDRRSGANVLTF.

The chain links TRBV29-1 to TRBJ2-3; D could derive from TRBD1 or TRBD2 (6 bases each). The CDR3 sequence is 13 residues long. CDR1 is SQVTM and CDR2 is ANQGSEA in the germline V gene. Deletions cut 5 bases from V and 6 bases from J, with 15 bases between. CDR3 nucleotides: TGCAGCGTTTCATTGACGGGGGCTGATACGCAGTATTTT. Its protein product is CSVSLTGADTQYF.

V usage is TRBV4-2 and J usage is TRBJ2-6; TRBD2 might be the D (7 bases). The CDR3 is 19 residues long. Germline CDR1 LGHNA, CDR2 YNFKEQ. Trimming took off 1 base at V and 0 bases at J, with 16 bases between the two ends. The CDR3 DNA reads as TGTGCCAGCAGCCAAGTATCCCGGGGGGCAGGCTCTGGGGCCAACGTCCTGACTTTC. Amino acid sequence: CASSQVSRGAGSGANVLTF.

This clonotype was seen only a few times. The chain employs TRBV7-9 and TRBJ1-3; D gene unclear. Germline-derived CDR1 and CDR2 are SEHNR and FQNEAQ (reference sequence). The CDR3 extends over 14 amino acids. V was pared by 5 bases and J by 0 bases, with 8 bases between. The CDR3 loop is CASSLNLSGNTIYF. The CDR3 coding sequence is TGTGCCAGCAGCCTAAATCTCTCTGGAAACACCATATATTTT. Full variable domain (outside the CDR3, taken from reference TRBV7-9 and TRBJ1-3): DTGVSQNPRHKITKRGQNVTFRCDPISEHNRLYWYRQTLGQGPEFLTYFQNEAQLEKSRLLSDRFSAERPKGSFSTLEIQRTEQGDSAMYLCASSLNLSGNTIYFGEGSWLTVV.